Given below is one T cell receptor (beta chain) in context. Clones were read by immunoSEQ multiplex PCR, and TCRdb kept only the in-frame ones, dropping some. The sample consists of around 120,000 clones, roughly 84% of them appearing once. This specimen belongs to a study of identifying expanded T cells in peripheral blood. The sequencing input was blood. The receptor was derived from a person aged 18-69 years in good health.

The DNA of the CDR3 is TGTGCCAGCAGTGAAAGGAGGGGCCCAAATCAGCCCCAGCATTTT. Translated, it gives CASSERRGPNQPQHF. The rearrangement links TRBV6-1 to TRBJ1-5, with D tentatively TRBD1 (5 bases). CDR3 length equals 15 residues. V lost 2 bases and J 4 bases, leaving 12 bases between the germline ends. Germline values: CDR1 MNHNS, CDR2 SASEGT.